Listed below are T cell receptor beta chains from one sample, sequenced in a study of vaccination effects on CD4 cells after COVID-19. Sequenced by immunoSEQ multiplex PCR; TCRdb stores in-frame clones only, minus some. The sample includes some 56,000 clones, roughly 77% of them seen just once. For these receptors, no antigen is known. The specimen comprised CD4+ T cells from PBMCs cultured with HIV peptides, sampled before COVID-19 vaccination. The receptors were sampled from a human donor who had a prior SARS-CoV-2 infection. Both conserved end residues are part of each CDR3. Fields, in order: D gene, J gene, V gene, clone size, CDR3 protein, CDR3 DNA. The D gene is left open where the match is weak. Expanded clones are given a class, and other clones once, few, many or no size at all.

NA | TRBJ1-3 | TRBV30 | NA | CAWSHQDTIYF | TGTGCCTGGAGCCATCAGGACACCATATATTTT
NA | TRBJ2-3 | TRBV9 | few | CASSVASGTDTQYF | TGTGCCAGCAGCGTAGCTAGCGGCACAGATACGCAGTATTTT
TRBD2 | TRBJ2-3 | TRBV19 | NA | CASSIGLGLAGGPFYTDTQYF | TGTGCCAGTAGTATCGGGTTAGGACTAGCGGGAGGGCCTTTCTACACAGATACGCAGTATTTT
TRBD1 | TRBJ2-7 | TRBV5-1 | NA | CASSPNRGSSYEQYF | TGCGCCAGCAGCCCGAACAGGGGGAGCTCCTACGAGCAGTACTTC
TRBD1 | TRBJ1-1 | TRBV11-3 | once | CASSLPLRGRGVTEAFF | TGTGCCAGCAGCTTACCTCTTCGCGGCAGGGGGGTCACTGAAGCTTTCTTT
NA | TRBJ1-1 | TRBV4-3 | NA | CASSQDSRITNTEAFF | TGCGCCAGCAGCCAAGATAGTCGGATCACTAACACTGAAGCTTTCTTT
NA | TRBJ2-2 | TRBV6-2/TRBV6-3 | NA | CASSYDRATTGELFF | TGTGCCAGCAGTTATGATCGGGCTACCACCGGGGAGCTGTTTTTT
TRBD1 | TRBJ2-6 | TRBV30 | few | CAWRPDKRDRDPGANVLTF | TGTGCCTGGAGACCCGACAAAAGGGACAGGGATCCTGGGGCCAACGTCCTGACTTTC
TRBD1 | TRBJ1-2 | TRBV6-6 | NA | CASSYNSRTGEYGYTF | TGTGCCAGCAGTTACAATTCTCGGACAGGGGAGTATGGCTACACCTTC
NA | TRBJ2-5 | TRBV29-1 | NA | CSVQRRLGGTQYF | TGCAGCGTTCAGAGACGATTAGGCGGGACCCAGTACTTC
NA | TRBJ1-4 | TRBV27 | few | CASSWGRQSGKLFF | TGTGCCAGCAGTTGGGGACGGCAGTCAGGAAAACTGTTTTTT
NA | TRBJ2-3 | TRBV7-3 | NA | CASSRGTRFSSDTQYF | TGTGCCAGCAGCCGAGGGACCCGCTTTTCGTCTGATACGCAGTATTTT
NA | TRBJ2-5 | TRBV6-5 | NA | CASSRYREVGETQYF | TGTGCCAGCAGTAGGTACAGGGAGGTTGGGGAGACCCAGTACTTC
TRBD1 | TRBJ2-2 | TRBV2 | few | CASSAVGGDSGELFF | TGTGCCAGCAGTGCGGTAGGGGGCGATTCCGGGGAGCTGTTTTTT
TRBD2 | TRBJ2-3 | TRBV19 | NA | CASSLTPAALASGRDTQYF | TGTGCCAGTAGCCTTACCCCGGCCGCACTAGCGTCAGGGAGAGATACGCAGTATTTT
TRBD1 | TRBJ2-7 | TRBV13 | NA | CASSLGQDYEQYF | TGTGCCAGCAGCTTGGGACAGGATTACGAGCAGTACTTC